The 5 T cell receptor beta chains presented below share a single source sample, sequenced in a study of T cell changes during pregnancy in multiple sclerosis. TCRdb's copy holds only in-frame clones and misses some; the assay was immunoSEQ multiplex PCR. The sample has about 61,000 clones, about 92% seen once. Source: peripheral blood, taken in the first trimester of pregnancy. The receptors stem from a female donor in good health, enrolled as a control in a pregnancy study.

V is TRBV28 and J is TRBJ1-2; unclear D gene. Trimming took 5 bases from V and 3 from J, leaving 10 bases between them. Germline V CDR1 and CDR2: MDHEN, SYDVKM. The CDR3 length is 13 residues. The chain's CDR3 is CASSPTGYYGYTF. The DNA of the CDR3 is TGTGCCAGCAGTCCCACGGGGTACTATGGCTACACCTTC.

The CDR3: CASSLSHMSYEQYF. CDR3 sequence (DNA): TGTGCCAGCAGTTTGTCCCATATGAGCTACGAGCAGTACTTC. The chain uses TRBV27 and TRBJ2-7, with no clear D. Trimming took 3 bases from V and 3 from J, leaving 12 bases between them. Germline loops: CDR1 MNHEY, CDR2 SMNVEV (reference sequence). CDR3 size: 14 residues.

This clone was counted a few times. This chain uses TRBV30 with TRBJ2-3, with 12 positions matching TRBD2. The J segment lost 5 bases and the V segment lost 2 bases, leaving 5 bases of the junction unmatched. Germline V lookup: CDR1 GTSNPN, CDR2 SVGIG (reference sequence). This CDR3 comprises 15 residues. This chain's CDR3 is CAWSPGLAGQDTQYF. The CDR3 DNA follows: TGTGCCTGGAGTCCCGGACTAGCGGGGCAAGATACGCAGTATTTT.

The genes are TRBV7-8 and TRBJ2-1; TRBD2 matches at 9 bases. Losses at the gene ends were 0 bases for V and 1 base for J; bases not matched to a gene: 7. Germline lookup yields CDR1 SGHVS and CDR2 FQNEAQ. This CDR3 is built from 18 residues. CDR3 bases: TGTGCCAGCAGCTTAGCTTGGGCGGGAGGGTCGTCCTACAATGAGCAGTTCTTC. Translated, it gives CASSLAWAGGSSYNEQFF.

The chain employs TRBV9 and TRBJ2-7, with D perhaps TRBD1 (5 bases). The CDR3 is made up of 12 amino acids. CDR1 and CDR2 from the germline V gene are SGDLS and YYNGEE. The V gene lost 8 bases and the J gene lost 4 bases, with 13 bases spanning the gap. DNA for the CDR3: TGTGCCAGTAGCCAGGGCACATACGAGCAGTACTTC. Residues: CASSQGTYEQYF.